These 3 T cell receptor beta chains were all obtained from the same sample, sequenced in a study of CD8+ T cells in alopecia areata. Reverse transcription of extracted RNA yielded cDNA, which provided the sequencing template. Libraries were prepared by immunoSEQ multiplex PCR; TCRdb keeps only in-frame clonotypes and omits some of them. The data hold roughly 150,000 clones, with around 47% observed a single time. The sample consisted of CD4+ T cells sorted from blood. Receptor source: a human donor with alopecia areata.

This clone was recorded a few times. The chain couples TRBV25-1 to TRBJ2-7; D gene ambiguous. The CDR3 loop spans 10 amino acids. V lost 8 bases and J lost 4, with 6 bases in between. The germline V gene has CDR1 MGHDK and CDR2 SYGVNS. The CDR3 is CASGIYEQYF. CDR3 nucleotides: TGTGCCAGCGGTATATACGAGCAGTACTTC.

The chain uses TRBV25-1 and TRBJ2-3; no clear D gene. Germline V CDR1 and CDR2: MGHDK, SYGVNS. V lost 5 bases, J lost 3 bases, and 3 bases lay in between. The CDR3 runs 11 residues. The CDR3 nucleotides read TGTGCCAGCAGTCTAACAGATACGCAGTATTTT. It encodes CASSLTDTQYF.

The V and J genes are TRBV7-2 and TRBJ1-5, with a tentative D call TRBD1 (6 bases). The CDR3 has 13 residues. Trimming pared 4 bases from V and 4 bases from J, leaving 8 bases between. Germline CDR1 is SGHTA and CDR2 is FQGNSA. The CDR3: CASSWQGNQPQHF. CDR3 DNA sequence: TGTGCCAGCAGCTGGCAGGGGAATCAGCCCCAGCATTTT.